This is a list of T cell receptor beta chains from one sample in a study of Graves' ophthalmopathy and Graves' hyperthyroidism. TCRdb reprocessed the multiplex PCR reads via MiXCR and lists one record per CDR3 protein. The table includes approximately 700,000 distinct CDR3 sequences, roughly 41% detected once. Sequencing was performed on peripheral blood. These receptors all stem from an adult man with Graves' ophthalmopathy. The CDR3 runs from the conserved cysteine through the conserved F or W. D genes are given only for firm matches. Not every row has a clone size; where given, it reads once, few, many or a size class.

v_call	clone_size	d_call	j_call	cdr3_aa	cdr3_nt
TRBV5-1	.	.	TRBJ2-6	CASCLHSGANVLTF	TGCGCCAGCTGCTTACATTCTGGGGCCAACGTCCTGACTTTC
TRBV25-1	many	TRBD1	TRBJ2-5	CASSELSRQGAQTQYF	TGTGCCAGCAGTGAATTAAGTAGGCAGGGGGCGCAGACCCAGTACTTC
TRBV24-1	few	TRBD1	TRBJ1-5	CASRPRDSYEPQHF	TGTGCCAGCAGGCCCCGGGACAGCTATGAGCCCCAGCATTTT
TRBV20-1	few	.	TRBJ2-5	CSARDGGPETQYF	TGCAGTGCTAGAGACGGGGGGCCGGAGACCCAGTACTTC
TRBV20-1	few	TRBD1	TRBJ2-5	CSASRQGPGETQYF	TGCAGTGCTAGTCGACAGGGTCCAGGAGAGACCCAGTACTTC
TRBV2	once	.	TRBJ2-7	CASSVAGGDSEQYF	TGTGCCAGCAGTGTTGCAGGCGGGGACTCCGAGCAGTACTTC
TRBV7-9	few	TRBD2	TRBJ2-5	CASSRRPGTSGNLRTQYF	TGTGCCAGCAGTCGCAGACCCGGGACTAGCGGGAACCTCAGGACCCAGTACTTC
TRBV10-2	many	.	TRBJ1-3	CASSDGSDSGNTIYF	TGCGCCAGCAGTGATGGCTCCGACTCTGGAAACACCATATATTTT
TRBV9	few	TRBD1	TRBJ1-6	CASSAYRGSYNSPLHF	TGTGCCAGCAGCGCGTACAGGGGCTCCTATAATTCACCCCTCCACTTT
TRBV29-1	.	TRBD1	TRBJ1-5	CSVAGQGEQPQHF	TGCAGCGTGGCGGGACAGGGCGAACAGCCCCAGCATTTT
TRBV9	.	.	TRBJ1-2	CASSAGDTTNTNYGYTF	TGTGCCAGCAGCGCTGGGGACACCACAAACACTAACTATGGCTACACCTTC
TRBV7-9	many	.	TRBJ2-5	CASSEWAGEETQYF	TGTGCCAGCAGCGAGTGGGCAGGGGAAGAGACCCAGTACTTC
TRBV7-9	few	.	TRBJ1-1	CASSLPRQNTEAFF	TGTGCCAGCAGCTTACCGCGGCAGAACACTGAAGCTTTCTTT
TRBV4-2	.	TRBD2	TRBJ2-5	CASRPGLAGGRETQCF	TGTGCCAGCAGACCGGGACTAGCGGGAGGTCGAGAGACCCAGTGCTTC
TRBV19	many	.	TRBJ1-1	CASSPTTATEAFF	TGTGCCAGTAGTCCAACGACAGCCACTGAAGCTTTCTTT
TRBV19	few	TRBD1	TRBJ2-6	CASSISGTGFSGANVLTF	TGTGCCAGTAGTATATCGGGGACAGGGTTCTCTGGGGCCAACGTCCTGACTTTC
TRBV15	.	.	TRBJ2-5	CATSRGFDGPQETQYF	TGTGCCACCAGCAGAGGATTTGACGGACCCCAAGAGACCCAGTACTTC
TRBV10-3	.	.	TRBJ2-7	CASSRDRRNYEQYF	TGTGCCAGCAGCCGGGACCGGAGGAACTACGAGCAGTACTTC
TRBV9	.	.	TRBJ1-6	CASSLGSLYNSPLHF	TGTGCCAGCAGCTTAGGGTCCTTGTATAATTCACCCCTCCACTTT
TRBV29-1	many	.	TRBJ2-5	CSVEWGFRTQYF	TGCAGCGTTGAATGGGGTTTTCGGACCCAGTACTTC
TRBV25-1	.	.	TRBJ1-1	CASSLTAAMNTEAFF	TGTGCCAGCAGTTTGACAGCAGCAATGAACACTGAAGCTTTCTTT
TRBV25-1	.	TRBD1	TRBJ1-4	CASSDSAGGTAPEKLFF	TGTGCCAGCAGTGATAGTGCCGGAGGGACAGCCCCTGAAAAACTGTTTTTT
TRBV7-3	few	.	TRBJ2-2	CASSSSPRVMANTGELFF	TGTGCCAGCAGCTCCTCCCCCAGGGTCATGGCGAACACCGGGGAGCTGTTTTTT
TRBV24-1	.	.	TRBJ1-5	CASSYGPGEGNQPQHF	TGTGCCAGCAGTTATGGGCCGGGGGAAGGCAATCAGCCCCAGCATTTT
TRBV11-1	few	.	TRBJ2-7	CASSPRLQNHEQYF	TGTGCCAGCAGCCCTAGGCTACAGAACCACGAGCAGTACTTC
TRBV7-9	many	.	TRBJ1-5	CASSRDRSQPQHF	TGTGCCAGCAGCCGGGACCGGTCACAGCCCCAGCATTTT
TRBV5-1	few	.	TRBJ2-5	CASSPGAEETQYF	TGCGCCAGCAGCCCCGGGGCCGAAGAGACCCAGTACTTC
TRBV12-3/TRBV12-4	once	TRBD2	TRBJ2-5	CASSLSSTSGGYF	TGTGCCAGCAGTTTATCTTCGACTAGCGGGGGGTACTTC
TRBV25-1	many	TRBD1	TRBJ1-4	CASSGVGQGNEKLFF	TGTGCCAGCAGTGGAGTGGGACAGGGAAATGAAAAACTGTTTTTT
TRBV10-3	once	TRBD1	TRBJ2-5	CAISTGGAETQYF	TGTGCCATCAGTACAGGGGGAGCAGAGACCCAGTACTTC
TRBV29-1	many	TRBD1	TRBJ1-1	CSAGTANTEAFF	TGCAGCGCTGGGACAGCGAACACTGAAGCTTTCTTT
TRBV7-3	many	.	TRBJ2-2	CASSSATGELFF	TGTGCCAGCAGCTCCGCTACCGGGGAGCTGTTTTTT
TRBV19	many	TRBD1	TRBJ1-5	CASSRIQGNNQPQHF	TGTGCCAGTAGTCGAATACAGGGGAACAATCAGCCCCAGCATTTT
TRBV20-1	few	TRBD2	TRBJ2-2	CSARFGGVDTGELFF	TGCAGTGCACGTTTCGGGGGGGTGGACACCGGGGAGCTGTTTTTT
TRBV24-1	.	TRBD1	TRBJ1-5	CASSLGGQGRNQPQHF	TGTGCCAGCAGCTTGGGGGGACAGGGGCGCAATCAGCCCCAGCATTTT
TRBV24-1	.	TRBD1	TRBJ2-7	CASRQTGQSYEQYF	TGTGCCAGCAGGCAGACAGGGCAATCCTACGAGCAGTACTTC
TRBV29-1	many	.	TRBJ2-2	CSVSLTGELFF	TGCAGCGTTTCGCTAACCGGGGAGCTGTTTTTT
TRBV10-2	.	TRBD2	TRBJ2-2	CATLGLAGGELFF	TGCGCCACCCTGGGACTAGCGGGCGGGGAGCTGTTTTTT
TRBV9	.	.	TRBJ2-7	CASSVVSTRDEQYF	TGTGCCAGCAGCGTGGTGTCGACCAGGGACGAGCAGTACTTC
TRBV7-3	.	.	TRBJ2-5	CASSLVAGAVGETQYF	TGTGCCAGCAGCTTAGTTGCAGGGGCGGTTGGGGAGACCCAGTACTTC
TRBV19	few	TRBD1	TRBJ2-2	CASNPQGANGELFF	TGTGCCAGTAATCCTCAGGGGGCGAACGGGGAGCTGTTTTTT
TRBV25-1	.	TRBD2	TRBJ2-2	CASRPLAGVYTGELFF	TGTGCCAGCAGGCCTCTAGCGGGAGTGTACACCGGGGAGCTGTTTTTT
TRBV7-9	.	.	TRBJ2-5	CASGVRGGEQYF	TGTGCCAGCGGGGTCAGGGGGGGGGAGCAGTACTTC
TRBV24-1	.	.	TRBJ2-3	CATSDPKTQSTDTQYF	TGTGCCACCAGTGACCCTAAGACGCAAAGCACAGATACGCAGTATTTT
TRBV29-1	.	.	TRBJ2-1	CSVLRIDEQFF	TGCAGCGTTTTAAGGATAGATGAGCAGTTCTTC
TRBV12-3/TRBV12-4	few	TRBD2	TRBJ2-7	CASSSALAGGLYEQYF	TGTGCCAGCAGTTCAGCGCTAGCGGGAGGGCTCTACGAGCAGTACTTC
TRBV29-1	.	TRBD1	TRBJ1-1	CSLRTGGTEAFF	TGCAGCTTACGGACAGGGGGCACTGAAGCTTTCTTT
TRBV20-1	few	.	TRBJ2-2	CSALRAGELFF	TGCAGTGCTCTAAGGGCTGGGGAGCTGTTTTTT
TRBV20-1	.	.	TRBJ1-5	CSASQPNHPNQPQHF	TGCAGTGCTAGTCAGCCCAATCACCCCAATCAGCCCCAGCATTTT
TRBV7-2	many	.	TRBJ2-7	CASSPQSAGYEQYF	TGTGCCAGCAGCCCTCAGAGTGCGGGCTACGAGCAGTACTTC
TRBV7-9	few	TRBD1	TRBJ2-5	CASSKAQGAGETQYF	TGTGCCAGCAGCAAAGCCCAGGGGGCAGGGGAGACCCAGTACTTC
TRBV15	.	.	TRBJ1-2	CATSRGAGAYGYTF	TGTGCCACCAGCAGAGGAGCAGGGGCCTATGGCTACACCTTC